This entry describes one T cell receptor (beta chain). Using immunoSEQ multiplex PCR, the repertoire was profiled, and TCRdb retains in-frame clones only, with some absent. The sample consists of approximately 85,000 clones, approximately 91% of them appearing once. The CDR3 length is 18 residues. Per the germline V gene, CDR1 is SGHKS and CDR2 is YYEKEE (reference sequence). J was trimmed by 4 bases and V by 5 bases; bases with no gene match: 12. The data belong to a study of T cell changes during pregnancy in multiple sclerosis. This rearrangement joins TRBV5-5 to TRBJ2-6; 10 bases map to TRBD1. The input for sequencing was peripheral blood, taken in the first trimester of pregnancy. This clonotype was obtained from a female donor with multiple sclerosis, enrolled in a pregnancy study. CDR3 DNA: TGTGCCAGCAGACCTCCCGGGACAGGGGTTTCGGGGGCCAACGTCCTGACTTTC. Protein: CASRPPGTGVSGANVLTF.